This is a list of T cell receptor beta chains from one sample in a study of T cells in Graves' hyperthyroidism and ophthalmopathy. From the multiplex PCR reads, TCRdb called clonotypes with MiXCR, one entry per CDR3 protein. Here the sample spans approximately 300,000 distinct CDR3 sequences, approximately 15% being singletons. Sequencing was performed on blood. The receptor source for this set is a woman aged 55-69 years with Graves' ophthalmopathy. Both conserved end residues are part of each CDR3. The D gene is left open where the match is weak. Not every row has a clone size; where given, it reads once, few, many or a size class.

D	V	size	J	CDR3	DNA
-	TRBV19	many	TRBJ2-7	CASTRGTGSSYEQYF	TGTGCCAGTACCCGCGGGACGGGCAGCTCCTACGAGCAGTACTTC
-	TRBV7-8	many	TRBJ2-7	CASSSGPGGEQYF	TGTGCCAGCAGCTCGGGCCCCGGGGGCGAGCAGTACTTC
-	TRBV7-9	many	TRBJ1-2	CASSLLWQDYGYTF	TGTGCCAGCAGCTTACTGTGGCAGGACTATGGCTACACCTTC
-	TRBV2	many	TRBJ2-1	CASRKGAVEQFF	TGTGCCAGCAGGAAAGGGGCGGTTGAGCAGTTCTTC
-	TRBV4-3	few	TRBJ2-5	CASSQSVIQETQYF	TGCGCCAGCAGCCAAAGTGTAATCCAAGAGACCCAGTACTTC
-	TRBV3-1	many	TRBJ2-2	CASSQGWTSTTGELFF	TGTGCCAGCAGCCAAGGGTGGACCTCGACCACCGGGGAGCTGTTTTTT
-	TRBV5-1	-	TRBJ2-7	CASSHDGGSYEQYF	TGCGCCAGCAGCCATGATGGAGGGTCCTACGAGCAGTACTTC
TRBD2	TRBV19	-	TRBJ2-5	CASSNWGGGGETQYF	TGTGCCAGTAGTAACTGGGGCGGCGGGGGGGAGACCCAGTACTTC
-	TRBV6-2/TRBV6-3	few	TRBJ1-1	CASGLGPDTEAFF	TGTGCCAGCGGGCTCGGCCCCGACACAGAAGCTTTCTTT
-	TRBV4-3	many	TRBJ2-7	CASSTGLVYEQYF	TGCGCCAGCAGTACAGGGTTGGTCTACGAGCAGTACTTC
-	TRBV12-3/TRBV12-4	-	TRBJ1-1	CASSFERSVLKAFF	TGTGCCAGCAGTTTCGAAAGGTCCGTTTTGAAGGCTTTCTTT
TRBD1	TRBV20-1	-	TRBJ1-6	CSARPPRGTGDNSPLHF	TGCAGTGCTAGACCTCCCCGTGGGACAGGGGATAATTCACCCCTCCACTTT
TRBD2	TRBV10-3	many	TRBJ2-2	CAISGTSSGELFF	TGTGCCATCAGTGGGACTAGTTCCGGGGAGCTGTTTTTT
-	TRBV19	many	TRBJ2-1	CASSLPASAHNEQFF	TGTGCCAGTAGTCTCCCGGCTAGCGCTCACAATGAGCAGTTCTTC
TRBD2	TRBV4-2	-	TRBJ2-7	CASSHAGTKNEQYF	TGTGCCAGCAGCCATGCCGGGACTAAAAACGAGCAGTACTTC
-	TRBV11-2	many	TRBJ1-1	CASSSRVKSAEAFF	TGTGCCAGCAGCTCGAGGGTTAAAAGCGCTGAAGCTTTCTTT
TRBD2	TRBV19	-	TRBJ2-2	CASSREGLGGELFF	TGTGCCAGTAGCAGGGAGGGCCTTGGCGGGGAGCTGTTTTTT
-	TRBV4-1	few	TRBJ1-1	CASSQGLGEAFF	TGCGCCAGCAGCCAAGGGCTGGGTGAAGCTTTCTTT
-	TRBV19	-	TRBJ1-2	CASSIGRNYGYTF	TGTGCCAGTAGTATAGGACGGAACTATGGCTACACCTTC
-	TRBV19	-	TRBJ1-6	CASSAATGTVNSPLHF	TGTGCCAGTAGTGCTGCAACCGGGACGGTAAATTCACCCCTCCACTTT
-	TRBV5-1	few	TRBJ2-2	CASSGGPGTGELFF	TGCGCCAGCAGCGGGGGGCCCGGCACCGGGGAGCTGTTTTTT